This T cell receptor beta chain stems from a study of shared clonotypes between healthy human individuals. Measured with immunoSEQ multiplex PCR; TCRdb has only the in-frame clones, and not every one. The sample comprises about 1.1 million clones, around 82% of which are singletons, and more than 0.45% rests with the top ten. Trimming removed 2 bases at V and 3 bases at J, with 5 bases between. Germline-derived CDR1 and CDR2 are KGHSH and LQKENI. This CDR3 spans 12 amino acids. With regard to this clone: Additional DNA sequences in this sample encode the identical CDR3.

Sequencing was carried out using memory CD4+ T cells from PBMCs. As for subset: CD45RA-negative fraction. The clonotype was recovered from a man between 18 and 35 years old in good health. Some clones in this sample may be carry-over from other donors' samples. V and J are TRBV18 and TRBJ2-7; D is unclear. In DNA form, the CDR3 reads TGTGCCAGCTCACCATCTATCTACGAGCAGTACTTC. Residues: CASSPSIYEQYF.